Shown below are 27 T cell receptor beta chains from a single sample sequenced in a study of T-cell reconstitution after alpha-beta-depleted transplantation in children. Unique molecular identifiers were incorporated when the TCRbeta library was constructed. One entry per CDR3 protein results from TCRdb running MiXCR on the PCR reads. Among around 440,000 distinct CDR3 sequences, roughly a tenth were seen once, and the ten largest hold around 2%. The source was PBMCs, collected before TCRalphabeta/CD19-depleted stem cell transplant. These receptors all come from a child aged 2 to 15 with inherited bone marrow failure, due to receive a stem cell transplant.

This clonotype was seen ten or more times. The J gene is TRBJ2-1, the V gene TRBV4-3; D remains unclear. Germline V gene lookup returns CDR1 LGHNA and CDR2 YSLEER. CDR3 size: 14 residues. Trimming cost V 0 bases and J 4 bases, with 7 bases left between them. In DNA form, the CDR3 reads TGCGCCAGCAGCCAAGATTTTGTTTACAATGAGCAGTTCTTC. Translation gives CASSQDFVYNEQFF.

This clonotype has just a few counts. The rearrangement uses TRBV20-1 and TRBJ2-2, with D unclear. The CDR3 runs to 14 residues. Trimming removed 3 bases from V and 0 bases from J, with 8 bases in between. The V gene's germline CDR1 is DFQATT and CDR2 SNEGSKA (reference sequence). CDR3 amino acids: CSARPSANTGELFF. DNA of the CDR3: TGCAGTGCTAGGCCCAGCGCGAACACCGGGGAGCTGTTTTTT.

This clonotype has at least ten counts. V usage is TRBV12-3 or TRBV12-4 and J usage is TRBJ2-3; D not resolved. The CDR3 is 11 amino acids. V was clipped by 6 bases and J by 1 base, with 2 bases between them. CDR3 bases: TGTGCCAGCAGACGCACAGATACGCAGTATTTT. It translates to CASRRTDTQYF.

This clonotype appeared many times. This chain links TRBV29-1 with TRBJ2-7; D gene ambiguous. The germline gives CDR1 SQVTM, CDR2 ANQGSEA. CDR3 length equals 11 residues. Trimming pared 4 bases from V and 6 bases from J, leaving 10 bases between. Here the CDR3 reads CSVASSLEQYF. The CDR3 DNA reads TGCAGCGTTGCGTCCAGTCTCGAGCAGTACTTC.

This clonotype was recorded at least ten times. The chain links TRBV27 to TRBJ2-5; TRBD1 is a possible D gene (6 bases). The CDR3 has 16 amino acids. V dropped 1 base and J dropped 4 bases, with 16 bases sitting between them. Germline CDR1 MNHEY, CDR2 SMNVEV (reference sequence). As DNA, the CDR3 is TGTGCCAGCAGTTTATGGGGCCAGGGGAGCATAGAGACCCAGTACTTC. Protein product: CASSLWGQGSIETQYF.

This clonotype occurred many times. This chain connects TRBV4-2 to TRBJ2-3, with D perhaps matching TRBD2 (6 bases). In germline, CDR1 is LGHNA, CDR2 YNFKEQ. V gave up 3 bases and J gave up 4 bases, with 17 bases separating them. The CDR3 has 16 residues. CDR3 in DNA: TGTGCCAGCAGCCAGGGACTGGGCTGGTTCTCAGATACGCAGTATTTT. This codes for CASSQGLGWFSDTQYF.

This clonotype was observed at least ten times. The V and J genes are TRBV7-8 and TRBJ2-3; D is perhaps TRBD2 (6 bases). Germline V lookup: CDR1 SGHVS, CDR2 FQNEAQ. V shed 2 bases and J shed 0 bases, with 9 bases lying between them. The CDR3 has 15 residues. CDR3 sequence reads: CASSLIRESTDTQYF. The CDR3 region has the DNA TGTGCCAGCAGCTTAATCCGGGAGAGCACAGATACGCAGTATTTT. The complete variable domain, with remaining parts taken from reference TRBV7-8 and TRBJ2-3, reads GAGVSQSPRYKVAKRGQDVALRCDPISGHVSLFWYQQALGQGPEFLTYFQNEAQLDKSGLPSDRFFAERPEGSVSTLKIQRTQQEDSAVYLCASSLIRESTDTQYFGPGTRLTVL.

This clonotype was counted only a few times. The rearrangement joins TRBV18 to TRBJ2-5; tentatively, D is TRBD1 (5 bases). CDR3 length: 13 residues. V was clipped by 6 bases and J by 7 bases, with 15 bases between them. CDR1 and CDR2 (germline): KGHSH, LQKENI. CDR3: CASSRDSLWTQYF. CDR3 in DNA: TGTGCCAGCTCTCGAGACAGTCTGTGGACCCAGTACTTC.

This clonotype was counted between two and nine times. The chain recombines TRBV7-9 with TRBJ1-3; 7 nucleotides agree with TRBD1. The CDR3 consists of 16 residues. Germline values: CDR1 SEHNR, CDR2 FQNEAQ (reference sequence). Trimming removed 5 bases from V and 9 bases from J; junction bases left unmatched: 16. CDR3 residues: CASSPEADRRDGTIYF. In DNA form, the CDR3 reads TGTGCCAGCAGCCCCGAAGCGGACAGGCGCGACGGCACCATATATTTT. The whole variable domain, filled in from reference TRBV7-9 and TRBJ1-3, reads DTGVSQNPRHKITKRGQNVTFRCDPISEHNRLYWYRQTLGQGPEFLTYFQNEAQLEKSRLLSDRFSAERPKGSFSTLEIQRTEQGDSAMYLCASSPEADRRDGTIYFGEGSWLTVV.

Many counts were recorded for this clonotype. This chain connects TRBV4-1 to TRBJ1-2; D is unresolved. Looked up from germline, CDR1 is MGHRA and CDR2 is YSYEKL. This CDR3 spans 13 amino acids. Trimming cost V 1 base and J 8 bases, with 11 bases left between them. CDR3 coding DNA: TGCGCCAGCAGCCAAGGATCCCAAGGGGGCTACACCTTC. Translated, it gives CASSQGSQGGYTF.

The rearrangement links TRBV6-1 to TRBJ2-5; D ambiguous. This CDR3 contains 15 residues. Trimming shortened V by 6 bases and J by 1 base, and 15 bases separated the two germline ends. Germline-derived CDR1 and CDR2 are MNHNS and SASEGT. The CDR3: CASSDPMGPQETQYF. Written as DNA, the CDR3 is TGTGCCAGCAGCGATCCGATGGGCCCCCAAGAGACCCAGTACTTC.

This clonotype was detected ten times or more. The CDR3 does not close with the conserved phenylalanine or tryptophan, likely indicating a read error. The DNA is left out, because the CDR3 cannot be placed on it with certainty; the CDR3 is given as TCRdb lists it. The V gene is TRBV10-3, the J gene TRBJ2-5. Germline CDR1 is ENHRY and CDR2 is SYGVKD. The CDR3 sequence runs 9 residues, both termini included. The CDR3 protein is CAISESEAL.

Ten or more counts support this clonotype. The chain uses TRBV7-8 and TRBJ2-7; either TRBD1 or TRBD2 may fit D (5 bases each). Trimming shortened V by 5 bases and J by 6 bases, and 20 bases separated the two germline ends. CDR1 SGHVS and CDR2 FQNEAQ come from the germline V gene. The CDR3 is 15 residues long. CDR3: CASSPGDAKAFEQYF. The CDR3 DNA sequence: TGTGCCAGCAGCCCCGGGGACGCTAAGGCCTTCGAGCAGTACTTC.

A note on this clonotype: Since a much larger clone is just one base distant, this may be a read error. This rearrangement joins TRBV7-9 to TRBJ2-7; 7 bases fit TRBD1. Germline CDR1 SEHNR, CDR2 FQNEAQ (reference sequence). This CDR3 is 15 amino acids long. CDR3 bases: TGTGCCAGCAGCTTCGCCCGGGACAGAGGCTACAAGCAGTACTTC. Amino acids: CASSFARDRGYKQYF.

This clonotype was recorded many times. The V call is TRBV12-3 or TRBV12-4, the J call TRBJ2-2; D possibly corresponds to TRBD1 (6 bases). This CDR3 comprises 14 residues. Between the trimmed V and J ends, which lost 5 bases and 5 bases, there was a span of 12 bases. CDR3 residues: CASSRHRDTGELFF. The CDR3 DNA sequence: TGTGCCAGCAGTCGACACAGGGATACCGGGGAGCTGTTTTTT.

This clonotype was observed at least ten times. CDR3 sequence (DNA): TGTGCCAGCAGTGAATTTGGACAGGGGGCCGACGAGCAGTACTTC. Translation gives CASSEFGQGADEQYF. This chain uses TRBV2 with TRBJ2-7; 11 positions match TRBD1. CDR3 length: 15 residues. The junction had 5 bases not matched to a gene; V was cut back by 2 bases and J by 5 bases. Germline V gene lookup returns CDR1 SNHLY and CDR2 FYNNEI.

This clonotype was seen at least ten times. V is TRBV18 and J is TRBJ1-1; 9 bases align to TRBD1. This CDR3 region has 14 residues. V gave up 6 bases and J gave up 1 base; unmatched junction bases: 3. Germline assignment: CDR1 KGHSH and CDR2 LQKENI. The CDR3 protein is CASSWTGENTEAFF. For the CDR3, the DNA is TGTGCCAGCTCCTGGACAGGGGAGAACACTGAAGCTTTCTTT.

This chain uses TRBV27 with TRBJ1-2; possible D gene TRBD1, 5 bases. Looked up from germline, CDR1 is MNHEY and CDR2 is SMNVEV (reference sequence). The CDR3 loop spans 15 amino acids. Between the trimmed V and J ends, which lost 4 bases and 4 bases, there was a span of 16 bases. The CDR3 region has the DNA TGTGCCAGCAGTTCCCGCCGGGGGGACCTCTATGGCTACACCTTC. Its protein is CASSSRRGDLYGYTF.

In this sample, this clonotype turned up many times. The chain links TRBV28 to TRBJ2-5; D unresolved. The V gene lost 6 bases and the J gene lost 4 bases, with 12 bases spanning the gap. Germline lookup yields CDR1 MDHEN and CDR2 SYDVKM. The CDR3 is made up of 13 amino acids. CDR3 sequence: CASSPFRRETQYF. The DNA of the CDR3 is TGTGCCAGCAGCCCGTTTCGTCGAGAGACCCAGTACTTC.

Worth noting for this clonotype: This may be a read error, as it is one base from a much larger clone. This chain connects TRBV5-4 to TRBJ2-7; the match to TRBD2 covers 12 bases. Germline V gives CDR1 SGHNT, CDR2 YYREEE (reference sequence). This CDR3 comprises 15 residues. The CDR3 bases are TGTTCCAGCAGTTGGACTAGCGGGATGTCCTACGAGCAGTACTTC. Translation gives CSSSWTSGMSYEQYF.

Ten or more counts support this clonotype. The CDR3 spells CASSLEVSGTEAFF. The CDR3 nucleotides are TGCGCCAGCAGCTTGGAGGTGTCGGGCACTGAAGCTTTCTTT. The chain recombines TRBV5-1 with TRBJ1-1; no clear D gene. The CDR3 is 14 amino acids. Germline V gene sequence: CDR1 SGHRS, CDR2 YFSETQ. V was cut by 0 bases and J by 4 bases, with 10 bases left in between. Complete variable domain (other parts from reference TRBV5-1 and TRBJ1-1): KAGVTQTPRYLIKTRGQQVTLSCSPISGHRSVSWYQQTPGQGLQFLFEYFSETQRNKGNFPGRFSGRQFSNSRSEMNVSTLELGDSALYLCASSLEVSGTEAFFGQGTRLTVV.

This clonotype came up many times. The chain carries TRBV6-2 or TRBV6-3 and TRBJ2-1; 9 bases align to TRBD2. V shed 0 bases, J shed 8 bases, and the junction held 8 bases outside the gene matches. This CDR3 is 16 amino acids long. Per the germline V gene, CDR1 is MNHEY and CDR2 is SVGEGT. In nucleotides, the CDR3 is TGTGCCAGCAGTTACTCTAGCGGGAGTAACTTTGATGAGCAGTTCTTC. This encodes CASSYSSGSNFDEQFF.

The rearrangement links TRBV25-1 to TRBJ2-1; D is ambiguous. Deletions cut 6 bases from V and 8 bases from J, with 17 bases between. Per germline, CDR1 MGHDK and CDR2 SYGVNS. The CDR3 loop spans 14 amino acids. CDR3 sequence: CASSPDINWDEQFF. CDR3 DNA sequence: TGTGCCAGCAGCCCTGATATAAACTGGGATGAGCAGTTCTTC.

The genes are TRBV5-1 and TRBJ2-5, with a weak D call TRBD2 (5 bases). V was cut by 5 bases and J by 1 base, with 12 bases left in between. There are 14 residues in the CDR3. Germline CDR1 reads SGHRS; CDR2 reads YFSETQ. CDR3 residues: CASRRDSAQETQYF. The CDR3 coding sequence is TGCGCCAGCAGGCGCGATAGCGCCCAAGAGACCCAGTACTTC. Supplemented by reference TRBV5-1 and TRBJ2-5, the full variable domain reads KAGVTQTPRYLIKTRGQQVTLSCSPISGHRSVSWYQQTPGQGLQFLFEYFSETQRNKGNFPGRFSGRQFSNSRSEMNVSTLELGDSALYLCASRRDSAQETQYFGPGTRLLVL.

This sequence joins TRBV20-1 and TRBJ1-1; D unclear. The CDR3 runs to 13 residues. V shed 2 bases and J shed 1 base, with 8 bases lying between them. Germline V gene lookup returns CDR1 DFQATT and CDR2 SNEGSKA (reference sequence). CDR3 region: CSARNSPNTEAFF. DNA for the CDR3: TGCAGTGCTAGAAACAGCCCGAACACTGAAGCTTTCTTT.

This clonotype was counted many times. This chain connects TRBV4-1 to TRBJ2-7; 13 nucleotides match TRBD2. Germline CDR1 reads MGHRA; CDR2 reads YSYEKL. Germline trimming cut 0 bases from V and 4 bases from J; bases unmatched to any gene: 3. The CDR3 sequence is 16 residues long. CDR3 sequence (DNA): TGCGCCAGCAGCCAAGATCCGACTAGCGGGAGGTACGAGCAGTACTTC. Translated: CASSQDPTSGRYEQYF.

Points on this clonotype: This could be a read error, since a much larger clone is one nucleotide away. In nucleotides, the CDR3 is TGTGCCAGCAGCTCGAACCATGAGCAGTTCTTC. It yields the protein CASSSNHEQFF. This chain connects TRBV5-6 to TRBJ2-1; D not resolved. The CDR3 sequence is 11 residues long. V was clipped by 3 bases and J by 8 bases, with 6 bases between them. Germline CDR1 SGHDT, CDR2 YYEEEE.